The 32 T cell receptor beta chains below come from one sample, sequenced in a study of T cells in Graves' hyperthyroidism and ophthalmopathy. Researchers amplified the TCR beta CDR3 regions from RNA transcripts. First-round RT-PCR with HTBI primers amplified the TCR CDR3 region. TCRdb analysed the multiplex PCR reads with MiXCR anew, one entry per CDR3 protein. The repertoire holds around 500,000 distinct CDR3 sequences, with under 25% as singletons. The material sequenced was blood. The receptors come from a woman in her 70s with Graves' ophthalmopathy.

This clonotype was counted at least ten times. The chain has TRBV15 and TRBJ1-5, with a weak D call TRBD1 (6 bases). Germline V lookup: CDR1 LNHNV, CDR2 YYDKDF (reference sequence). With 3 bases removed from V and 9 bases from J, the gap between germline ends came to 15 bases. The CDR3 totals 14 residues. DNA for the CDR3: TGTGCCACCAGCAGGGAACGAGGGGGGCCGCCCCAGCATTTT. This gives the protein CATSRERGGPPQHF.

The chain combines TRBV7-2 with TRBJ2-7, with a possible D match to TRBD1 (5 bases). The CDR3 sequence is 15 residues long. Germline assignment: CDR1 SGHTA and CDR2 FQGNSA. V gave up 1 base and J gave up 3 bases, with 13 bases separating them. This CDR3 is CASSLGWGQYYEQYF. CDR3 nucleotide sequence: TGTGCCAGCAGCTTAGGTTGGGGCCAGTACTACGAGCAGTACTTC.

This chain uses TRBV2 with TRBJ2-7, with unresolved D. The CDR3 length is 12 residues. Trimming pared 8 bases from V and 4 bases from J, leaving 12 bases between. The germline V gene encodes CDR1 SNHLY and CDR2 FYNNEI. The CDR3 nucleotides read TGTGCCAGCGGAGAAGGGCGGTACGAGCAGTACTTC. As protein: CASGEGRYEQYF.

This clonotype was detected only a few times. The chain joins TRBV7-9 to TRBJ2-7; the D call may be TRBD1 or TRBD2 (5 bases each). V was clipped by 6 bases and J by 9 bases, with 15 bases between them. This CDR3 has 12 residues. The germline gives CDR1 SEHNR, CDR2 FQNEAQ (reference sequence). CDR3 sequence: CASSLGTAGQYF. The CDR3 region has the DNA TGTGCCAGCAGTTTGGGGACCGCCGGGCAGTACTTC.

This clonotype was recorded a few times. The gene calls are TRBV11-1 and TRBJ2-5, with TRBD1 identical over 10 bases. CDR3 size: 15 residues. Germline CDR1 SGHAT, CDR2 FQDESV (reference sequence). The trim removed 4 bases at V and 5 bases at J, leaving 7 bases unmatched. CDR3 protein: CASSSRQGAIETQYF. CDR3 bases: TGTGCCAGCAGCTCCCGACAGGGGGCTATCGAGACCCAGTACTTC.

In regard to this clonotype: This sequence may be a read error, since a much larger clone differs from it by one base. This rearrangement joins TRBV6-1 to TRBJ1-2, with D uncertain. Between the trimmed V and J ends, which lost 7 bases and 8 bases, there was a span of 11 bases. This CDR3 contains 11 residues. Germline V gives CDR1 MNHNS, CDR2 SASEGT. The CDR3 here is CASTDHAGYTF. The CDR3, as DNA: TGTGCCAGCACCGACCACGCAGGCTACACCTTC.

The chain employs TRBV27 and TRBJ1-4, with D hard to call. V lost 4 bases and J lost 7, with 7 bases in between. CDR3 length: 12 residues. Germline CDR1 MNHEY, CDR2 SMNVEV (reference sequence). CDR3 sequence reads: CASSYSGEKLFF. In DNA, the CDR3 is TGTGCCAGCAGTTATTCCGGTGAAAAACTGTTTTTT.

The V gene is TRBV3-1, the J gene TRBJ2-5; D is perhaps TRBD1 (6 bases). The V end lost 4 bases, the J end lost 5 bases, and 17 bases lay between the germline ends. Germline values: CDR1 LGHDT, CDR2 YNNKEL (reference sequence). The CDR3 loop spans 15 amino acids. The CDR3 here is CASSLRASGVETQYF. In DNA form, the CDR3 reads TGTGCCAGCAGCCTCAGGGCCTCAGGGGTGGAGACCCAGTACTTC.

V gene TRBV20-1 combines with J gene TRBJ2-5; D is uncertain. In germline, CDR1 is DFQATT, CDR2 SNEGSKA (reference sequence). This CDR3 has 9 residues. V dropped 5 bases and J dropped 4 bases, with 2 bases sitting between them. Here the CDR3 reads CSASETQYF. The DNA of the CDR3 is TGCAGTGCTTCAGAGACCCAGTACTTC.

This clonotype appeared many times. The chain combines TRBV19 with TRBJ1-1; no firm D call. Trimming shortened V by 9 bases and J by 1 base, and 18 bases separated the two germline ends. CDR3 length: 15 residues. CDR1 and CDR2 from the germline V gene are LNHDA and SQIVND (reference sequence). The CDR3 DNA is TGTGCCAGCAGTCCAAGGACGGGAGGGAACACTGAAGCTTTCTTT. As protein: CASSPRTGGNTEAFF.

This sequence joins TRBV24-1 and TRBJ1-4; D gene unclear. The CDR3 length is 16 residues. Germline loops: CDR1 KGHDR, CDR2 SFDVKD. The ends were cut back, 2 bases at V and 0 bases at J, with 9 bases in the middle. The CDR3 sequence: CATSDSRSATNEKLFF. CDR3 DNA: TGTGCCACCAGTGATTCCCGTTCCGCAACTAATGAAAAACTGTTTTTT.

Only a few counts were recorded for this clonotype. The chain joins TRBV6-9 to TRBJ1-1; D not resolved. CDR3 length: 14 residues. The germline gives CDR1 MNHGY, CDR2 SVAAGI. V shed 3 bases and J shed 0 bases, with 8 bases lying between them. CDR3 bases: TGTGCCAGCAGTTACTTGACTATGAACACTGAAGCTTTCTTT. Protein: CASSYLTMNTEAFF.

In its sample, this clonotype was seen many times. The rearrangement joins TRBV2 to TRBJ2-5; tentative D call: TRBD1 (6 bases). Trimming took off 4 bases at V and 3 bases at J, with 15 bases between the two ends. The CDR3 contains 15 residues. CDR1 and CDR2 (germline): SNHLY, FYNNEI. The CDR3 DNA is TGTGCCAGCAGTGCCCTTTTGGGGACAAAAGAGACCCAGTACTTC. Its protein product is CASSALLGTKETQYF.

This clonotype was observed a few times. The chain combines TRBV5-1 with TRBJ1-1; D possibly corresponds to TRBD1 (5 bases). CDR1 and CDR2 from the germline V gene are SGHRS and YFSETQ. Trimming cost V 1 base and J 1 base, with 8 bases left between them. The CDR3 contains 14 residues. This chain's CDR3 is CASSLWTTNTEAFF. The CDR3 DNA is TGCGCCAGCAGCTTGTGGACAACGAACACTGAAGCTTTCTTT.

Details on this clonotype: This clone may be a read error of a much larger clone one base away. The chain uses TRBV6-1 and TRBJ2-2, with D perhaps matching TRBD2 (6 bases). Germline CDR1 and CDR2: MNHNS and SASEGT. The CDR3 sequence is 13 residues long. In DNA, the CDR3 is TGTGCCAGTCTCCCGACGGGGACCGGGGGGCTGTTTTTT. Its protein is CASLPTGTGGLFF.

The V and J genes are TRBV15 and TRBJ1-5; D gene ambiguous. V shed 0 bases and J shed 2 bases, with 11 bases lying between them. In germline, CDR1 is LNHNV, CDR2 YYDKDF (reference sequence). The CDR3 is made up of 16 amino acids. As DNA, the CDR3 is TGTGCCACCAGCAGAGAAGGAGGTATGGGCAATCAGCCCCAGCATTTT. This translates into CATSREGGMGNQPQHF.

This clonotype came up a few times. This sequence joins TRBV12-3 or TRBV12-4 and TRBJ1-2; perhaps TRBD1 as D (5 bases). The CDR3 runs to 15 residues. Trimming cost V 6 bases and J 1 base, with 15 bases left between them. CDR3 sequence reads: CASRITAGFNYGYTF. CDR3 DNA: TGTGCCAGCAGAATTACGGCAGGGTTTAACTATGGCTACACCTTC.

The chain recombines TRBV3-1 with TRBJ2-1; TRBD2 matches at 7 bases. J was trimmed by 0 bases and V by 0 bases; bases with no gene match: 8. CDR1 LGHDT and CDR2 YNNKEL come from the germline V gene (reference sequence). The CDR3 is made up of 18 amino acids. The CDR3 loop is CASSQDAGALHSYNEQFF. The CDR3, as DNA: TGTGCCAGCAGCCAAGACGCGGGAGCCCTTCACTCCTACAATGAGCAGTTCTTC.

This clonotype was detected ten times or more. The V call is TRBV15, the J call TRBJ2-1, with 11 bases that match TRBD1. The CDR3 consists of 17 residues. J was trimmed by 9 bases and V by 0 bases; bases with no gene match: 10. The germline CDR1 and CDR2 sequences are LNHNV and YYDKDF (reference sequence). The CDR3 DNA sequence: TGTGCCACCAGCAGAGATGGGGGACAGGGGGGTCAAGGTGAGCAGTTCTTC. Translating it yields CATSRDGGQGGQGEQFF.

The chain combines TRBV20-1 with TRBJ2-3, with TRBD2 matching over 13 bases. J gave up 0 bases and V 0 bases, and 6 bases lay outside the gene matches. The V gene's germline CDR1 is DFQATT and CDR2 SNEGSKA (reference sequence). This CDR3 spans 18 amino acids. As DNA, the CDR3 is TGCAGTGCTAGAGATCTTGGACTAGCGGGAGCAAGCACAGATACGCAGTATTTT. Protein product: CSARDLGLAGASTDTQYF.

The chain links TRBV6-5 to TRBJ1-5; 7 bases are a match to TRBD1. Losses at the gene ends were 5 bases for V and 3 bases for J; bases not matched to a gene: 10. This CDR3 contains 16 residues. The germline V gene encodes CDR1 MNHEY and CDR2 SVGAGI. The DNA of the CDR3 is TGTGCCAGCAGTCACCCTCCAGGGGGATCCAATCAGCCCCAGCATTTT. This translates into CASSHPPGGSNQPQHF.

In this sample, this clonotype turned up many times. This chain connects TRBV28 to TRBJ1-2, with D maybe TRBD1 (6 bases). V was trimmed by 3 bases and J by 8 bases, leaving 19 bases between them. The CDR3 contains 15 residues. CDR1 and CDR2 (germline): MDHEN, SYDVKM. DNA for the CDR3: TGTGCCAGCAGTTTTCGGTCCAGGGGAATTGGCGGCTACACCTTC. Translated: CASSFRSRGIGGYTF.

The chain joins TRBV10-3 to TRBJ2-3, with 11 bases matching TRBD2. V trimming: 3 bases; J trimming: 4 bases; junction bases outside the gene matches: 3. The CDR3 extends over 15 amino acids. Germline V lookup: CDR1 ENHRY, CDR2 SYGVKD. The DNA for the CDR3 is TGTGCCATCAGTGATAGCGGGAGGGCCTCAGATACGCAGTATTTT. Amino acid sequence: CAISDSGRASDTQYF.

The V and J genes are TRBV4-2 and TRBJ2-2; 8 bases are a match to TRBD2. Germline assignment: CDR1 LGHNA and CDR2 YNFKEQ. This CDR3 is built from 16 residues. The V gene end was trimmed by 6 bases and the J gene end by 6 bases; junction bases not matched to a gene: 12. In DNA, the CDR3 is TGTGCCAGCAGTCCCCCCCGAGCGGGAGTAGCCGGGGAGCTGTTTTTT. Translation: CASSPPRAGVAGELFF.

Turning to this clonotype: This may be a read error: a much more frequent sequence differs by one nucleotide. The chain recombines TRBV28 with TRBJ1-1; TRBD1 is a possible D gene (6 bases). This CDR3 region has 15 residues. V was cut by 5 bases and J by 5 bases, with 18 bases left in between. Looked up from germline, CDR1 is MDHEN and CDR2 is SYDVKM. CDR3 sequence: CASSQAGTPDTEAFF. CDR3 sequence (DNA): TGTGCCAGCAGTCAAGCCGGGACACCTGATACTGAAGCTTTCTTT.

The CDR3 sequence is CSARDLTGTFYEQYF. CDR3 DNA sequence: TGCAGTGCTAGAGATCTCACGGGGACCTTCTACGAGCAGTACTTC. The chain couples TRBV20-1 to TRBJ2-7; perhaps D is TRBD1 or TRBD2 (5 bases each). This CDR3 contains 15 residues. Germline CDR1 reads DFQATT; CDR2 reads SNEGSKA (reference sequence). Trimming left V 0 bases short and J 3 bases short, with 15 bases between.

The rearrangement links TRBV28 to TRBJ2-1, with TRBD2 matching 10 bases. The J segment lost 2 bases and the V segment lost 6 bases, leaving 7 bases of the junction unmatched. The CDR3 consists of 16 residues. Germline V gene lookup returns CDR1 MDHEN and CDR2 SYDVKM. CDR3 sequence: CASRGALAGAYNEQFF. DNA of the CDR3: TGTGCCAGCAGGGGGGCGCTAGCGGGAGCCTACAATGAGCAGTTCTTC.

This clonotype was recorded a few times. CDR3 region: CASSFTPGNEQFF. The CDR3, as DNA: TGTGCCAGCAGCTTTACCCCAGGCAATGAGCAGTTCTTC. This chain uses TRBV5-5 with TRBJ2-1; D remains ambiguous. This CDR3 contains 13 residues. Germline loops: CDR1 SGHKS, CDR2 YYEKEE (reference sequence). The V gene lost 2 bases and the J gene lost 6 bases, with 9 bases spanning the gap. Full variable domain (missing parts from reference TRBV5-5 and TRBJ2-1): DAGVTQSPTHLIKTRGQQVTLRCSPISGHKSVSWYQQVLGQGPQFIFQYYEKEERGRGNFPDRFSARQFPNYSSELNVNALLLGDSALYLCASSFTPGNEQFFGPGTRLTVL.

This clonotype has a handful of counts. The genes are TRBV30 and TRBJ2-1; D unresolved. The germline V gene encodes CDR1 GTSNPN and CDR2 SVGIG (reference sequence). The CDR3 is made up of 14 amino acids. The V gene lost 2 bases and the J gene lost 3 bases, with 11 bases spanning the gap. DNA for the CDR3: TGTGCCTGGAGTAGGGCTTCCGTCTACAATGAGCAGTTCTTC. Translation: CAWSRASVYNEQFF.

This clonotype was seen more than once but under ten times. The chain links TRBV18 to TRBJ1-2; possible D gene TRBD1, 6 bases. V lost 5 bases to trimming and J lost 7 bases, with 14 bases between them. Germline-derived CDR1 and CDR2 are KGHSH and LQKENI. The CDR3 is made up of 13 amino acids. CDR3 bases: TGTGCCAGCTCAGAACAGGGCTACGCTGGCTACACCTTC. Its protein is CASSEQGYAGYTF.

V and J are TRBV14 and TRBJ1-1; D is uncertain. Germline V lookup: CDR1 SGHDN, CDR2 FVKESK. V lost 2 bases to trimming and J lost 1 base, with 8 bases between them. This CDR3 has 14 residues. The CDR3 spells CASSQLWKNTEAFF. CDR3 in DNA: TGTGCCAGCAGCCAATTGTGGAAGAACACTGAAGCTTTCTTT.

This clonotype occurred a few times. The chain employs TRBV5-1 and TRBJ2-2; the match to TRBD2 covers 8 bases. The CDR3 has 19 amino acids. Germline loops: CDR1 SGHRS, CDR2 YFSETQ. With V trimmed by 7 bases and J by 5 bases, 22 bases remained unmatched. CDR3: CASRLYPGPAGVGTGELFF. In DNA form, the CDR3 reads TGCGCCAGCCGACTATATCCGGGTCCAGCGGGAGTCGGAACCGGGGAGCTGTTTTTT.